This TCR beta chain was captured by sequencing in a study of T cell responses to AZD1222 COVID-19 vaccine. The protocol was immunoSEQ multiplex PCR, while the TCRdb copy is restricted to in-frame clones and leaves out a portion. The sample carries about 93,000 clones, around 92% recorded once. The specimen comprised peripheral blood, sampled on day 0 of MenACWY control vaccination. This receptor was taken from an adult in good health.

The DNA for the CDR3 is TGTGCCAGCAGCCCACAGGGTTTGAGGCGTGTGGGTCTTGCCCTCCACTTT. This sequence encodes CASSPQGLRRVGLALHF. This chain joins TRBV28 and TRBJ1-6, with D possibly being TRBD1 (6 bases). V lost 6 bases and J lost 14, with 29 bases in between. The CDR3 totals 17 residues. Germline assignment: CDR1 MDHEN and CDR2 SYDVKM.